This T cell receptor beta chain appears in the sequencing data of a study of blood T cell repertoires in COVID-19. Study at large: Acute-phase and convalescent COVID-19 samples originated in the United States, Italy and Spain. Nucleic acid was either cDNA or gDNA, and it came from T cells, B-cell-depleted T cells, or PBMCs.

As processed by the authors: Amplifying reference gene primers gave estimates of nucleated cell counts. Sequenced by immunoSEQ multiplex PCR; TCRdb stores in-frame clones only, minus some. V and J calls and clone size are those listed in that table; D and trimming were worked out from the DNA. Altogether 180,000 or so clones are present, around 82% being singletons, with the ten largest covering roughly 9.8%. The CDR3 has 13 residues. Germline V gene sequence: CDR1 SQVTM, CDR2 ANQGSEA. The ends were cut back, 7 bases at V and 7 bases at J, with 14 bases in the middle. V usage is TRBV29-1 and J usage is TRBJ1-6; D unresolved. Sequenced sample: peripheral blood. The source is a woman of 80 years or more with acute or convalescent COVID-19. The CDR3 coding sequence is TGCAGCGCCCAAGAGGGAGCGAATTCACCCCTCCACTTT. Residues: CSAQEGANSPLHF.